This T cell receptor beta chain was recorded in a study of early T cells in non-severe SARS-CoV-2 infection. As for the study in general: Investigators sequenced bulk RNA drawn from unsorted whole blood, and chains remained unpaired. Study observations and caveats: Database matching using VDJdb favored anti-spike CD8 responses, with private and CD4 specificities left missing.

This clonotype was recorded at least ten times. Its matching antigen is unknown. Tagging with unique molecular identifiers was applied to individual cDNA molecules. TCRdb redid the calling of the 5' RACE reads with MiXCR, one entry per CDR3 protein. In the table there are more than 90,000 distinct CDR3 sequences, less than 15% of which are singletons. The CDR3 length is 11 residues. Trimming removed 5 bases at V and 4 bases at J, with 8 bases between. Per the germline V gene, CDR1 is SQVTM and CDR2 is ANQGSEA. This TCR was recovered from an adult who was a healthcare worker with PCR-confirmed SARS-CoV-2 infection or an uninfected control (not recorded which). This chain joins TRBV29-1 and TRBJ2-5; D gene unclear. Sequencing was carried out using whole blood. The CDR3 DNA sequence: TGCAGCGTTAGATCGGGAGAGACCCAGTACTTC. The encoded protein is CSVRSGETQYF. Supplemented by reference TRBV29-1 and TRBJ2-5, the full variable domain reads SAVISQKPSRDICQRGTSLTIQCQVDSQVTMMFWYRQQPGQSLTLIATANQGSEATYESGFVIDKFPISRPNLTFSTLTVSNMSPEDSSIYLCSVRSGETQYFGPGTRLLVL.